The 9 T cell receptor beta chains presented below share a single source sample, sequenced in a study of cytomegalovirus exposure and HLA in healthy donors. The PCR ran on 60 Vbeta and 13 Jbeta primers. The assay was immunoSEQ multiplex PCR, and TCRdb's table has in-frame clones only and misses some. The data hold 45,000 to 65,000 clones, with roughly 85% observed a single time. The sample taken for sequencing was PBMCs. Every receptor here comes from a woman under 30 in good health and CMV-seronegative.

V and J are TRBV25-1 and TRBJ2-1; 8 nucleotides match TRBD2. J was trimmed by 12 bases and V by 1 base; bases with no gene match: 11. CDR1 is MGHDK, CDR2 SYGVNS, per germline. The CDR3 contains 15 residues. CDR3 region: CASSEWVAGLHGQFF. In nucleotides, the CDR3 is TGTGCCAGCAGTGAATGGGTAGCGGGATTACACGGGCAGTTCTTC.

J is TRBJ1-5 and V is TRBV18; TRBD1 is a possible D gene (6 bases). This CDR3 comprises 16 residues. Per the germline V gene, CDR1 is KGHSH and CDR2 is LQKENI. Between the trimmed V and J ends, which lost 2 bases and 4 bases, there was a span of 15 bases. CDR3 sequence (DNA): TGTGCCAGCTCACCAGTGGGGGCGCCGGGGAATCAGCCCCAGCATTTT. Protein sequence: CASSPVGAPGNQPQHF.

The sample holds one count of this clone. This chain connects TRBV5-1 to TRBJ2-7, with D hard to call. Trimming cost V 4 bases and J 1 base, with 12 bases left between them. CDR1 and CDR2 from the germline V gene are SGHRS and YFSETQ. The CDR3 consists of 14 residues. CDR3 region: CASSMTDGSYEQYF. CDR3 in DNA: TGCGCCAGCAGCATGACCGACGGGTCCTACGAGCAGTACTTC.

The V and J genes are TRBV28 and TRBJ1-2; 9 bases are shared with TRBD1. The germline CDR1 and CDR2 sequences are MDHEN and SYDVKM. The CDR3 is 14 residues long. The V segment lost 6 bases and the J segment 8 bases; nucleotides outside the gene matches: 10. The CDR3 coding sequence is TGTGCCAGCAGAACAGGGGGCCGGGTCGGAGGCTACACCTTC. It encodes CASRTGGRVGGYTF.

The CDR3 loop reads CASIPGRQGDYGYTF. Here the CDR3 DNA reads TGTGCCAGCATCCCTGGTAGACAGGGAGACTATGGCTACACCTTC. The chain joins TRBV6-6 to TRBJ1-2, with 7 bases lining up with TRBD1. The junction had 11 bases not matched to a gene; V was cut back by 7 bases and J by 3 bases. The CDR3 runs 15 residues. CDR1 and CDR2 from the germline V gene are MNHNY and SVGAGI (reference sequence).

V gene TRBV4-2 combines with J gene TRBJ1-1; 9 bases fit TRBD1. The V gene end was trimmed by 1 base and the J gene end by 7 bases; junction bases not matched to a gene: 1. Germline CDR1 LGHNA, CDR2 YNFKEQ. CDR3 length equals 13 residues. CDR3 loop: CASSQGQGVEAFF. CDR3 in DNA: TGTGCCAGCAGCCAAGGACAGGGGGTTGAAGCTTTCTTT.

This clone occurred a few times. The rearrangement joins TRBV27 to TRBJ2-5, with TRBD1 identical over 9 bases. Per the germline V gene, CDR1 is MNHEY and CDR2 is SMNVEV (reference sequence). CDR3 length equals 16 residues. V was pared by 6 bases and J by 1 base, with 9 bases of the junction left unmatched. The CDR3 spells CASSLRQGGLQETQYF. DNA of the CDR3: TGTGCCAGCAGCCTGAGACAGGGGGGCCTCCAAGAGACCCAGTACTTC.

Here the CDR3 DNA reads TGTGTCGTACAGGGTAACACTGAAGCTTTCTTT. This sequence encodes CVVQGNTEAFF. The chain carries TRBV25-1 and TRBJ1-1; tentative D call: TRBD1 (6 bases). The CDR3 is made up of 11 amino acids. Germline lookup yields CDR1 MGHDK and CDR2 SYGVNS.

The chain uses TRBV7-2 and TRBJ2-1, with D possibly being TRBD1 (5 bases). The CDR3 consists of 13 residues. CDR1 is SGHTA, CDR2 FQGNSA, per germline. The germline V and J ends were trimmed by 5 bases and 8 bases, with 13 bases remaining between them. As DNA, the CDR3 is TGTGCCAGCAGCCCTCAGGGTAGAGATGAGCAGTTCTTC. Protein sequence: CASSPQGRDEQFF.